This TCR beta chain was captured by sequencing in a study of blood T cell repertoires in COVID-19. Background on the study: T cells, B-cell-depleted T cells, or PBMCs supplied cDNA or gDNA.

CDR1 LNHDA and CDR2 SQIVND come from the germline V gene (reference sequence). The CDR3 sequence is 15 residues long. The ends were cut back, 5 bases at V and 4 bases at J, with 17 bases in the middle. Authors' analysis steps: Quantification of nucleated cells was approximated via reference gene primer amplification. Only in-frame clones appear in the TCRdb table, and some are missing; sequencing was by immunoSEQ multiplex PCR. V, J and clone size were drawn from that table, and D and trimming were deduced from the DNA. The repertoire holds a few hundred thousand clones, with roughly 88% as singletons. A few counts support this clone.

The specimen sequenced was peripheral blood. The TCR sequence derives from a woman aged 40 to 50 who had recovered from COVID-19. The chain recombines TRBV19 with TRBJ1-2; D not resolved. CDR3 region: CASSPFGLMTYGYTF. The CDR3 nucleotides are TGTGCCAGTAGTCCCTTTGGACTGATGACCTATGGCTACACCTTC.